The T cell receptor (beta chain) described here comes from a study of T cells in Graves' hyperthyroidism and ophthalmopathy. The study, taken as a whole, reports: Among thyroid clonotypes expanded above 0.001, most also appeared in blood. The model's output predicted ophthalmopathy at a median of roughly 6.9 months prior to onset.

Researchers took RNA transcripts and amplified the TCR beta CDR3 regions from them. When the TCR CDR3 underwent first-round RT-PCR, the HTBI primer set was used. TCRdb redid the calling of the multiplex PCR reads with MiXCR, one entry per CDR3 protein. The sample contains roughly 500,000 distinct CDR3 sequences, about 16% of which appear only once. This clonotype was seen repeatedly, ten times or more. Its matching antigen is unknown. The V gene lost 6 bases and the J gene lost 7 bases, with 7 bases spanning the gap. Germline V CDR1 and CDR2: MNHEY, SVGEGT. The length of the CDR3 is 11 residues. Sequencing used blood. The chain employs TRBV6-2 or TRBV6-3 and TRBJ2-1; D is undetermined. The source of this sequence is a woman under 40 with Graves' ophthalmopathy. The CDR3 region is CASRRWNEQFF. CDR3 coding DNA: TGTGCCAGCAGGAGGTGGAATGAGCAGTTCTTC.